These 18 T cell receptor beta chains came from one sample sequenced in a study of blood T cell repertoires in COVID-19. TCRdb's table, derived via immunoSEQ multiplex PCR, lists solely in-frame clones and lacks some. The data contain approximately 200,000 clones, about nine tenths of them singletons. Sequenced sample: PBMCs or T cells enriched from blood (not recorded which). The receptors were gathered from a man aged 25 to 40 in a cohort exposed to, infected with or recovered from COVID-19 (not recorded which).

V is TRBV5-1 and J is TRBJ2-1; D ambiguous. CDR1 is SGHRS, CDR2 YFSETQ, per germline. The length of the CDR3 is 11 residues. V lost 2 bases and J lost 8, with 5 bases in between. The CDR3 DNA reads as TGCGCCAGCAGCTTCTCTGATGAGCAGTTCTTC. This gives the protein CASSFSDEQFF.

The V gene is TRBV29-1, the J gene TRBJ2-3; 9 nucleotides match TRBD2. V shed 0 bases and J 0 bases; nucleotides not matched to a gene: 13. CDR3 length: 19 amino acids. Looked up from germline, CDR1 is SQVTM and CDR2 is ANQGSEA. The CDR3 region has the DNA TGCAGCGTTGAAGATCGGAGGAGCGGGAGGCTCACTAGCACAGATACGCAGTATTTT. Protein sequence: CSVEDRRSGRLTSTDTQYF.

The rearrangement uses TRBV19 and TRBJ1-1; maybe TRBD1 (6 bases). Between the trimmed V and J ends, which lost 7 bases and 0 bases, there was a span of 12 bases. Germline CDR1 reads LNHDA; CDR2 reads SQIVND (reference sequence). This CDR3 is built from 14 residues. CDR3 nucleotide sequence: TGTGCCAGTACCCCAGGGACAATGAACACTGAAGCTTTCTTT. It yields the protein CASTPGTMNTEAFF.

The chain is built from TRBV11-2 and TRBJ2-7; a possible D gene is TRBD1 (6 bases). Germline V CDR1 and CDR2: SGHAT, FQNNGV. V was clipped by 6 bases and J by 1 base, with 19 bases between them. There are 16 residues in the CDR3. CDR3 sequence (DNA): TGTGCCAGCAGGGGGGCTTACCGAGCGGTTTCCTACGAGCAGTACTTC. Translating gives CASRGAYRAVSYEQYF.

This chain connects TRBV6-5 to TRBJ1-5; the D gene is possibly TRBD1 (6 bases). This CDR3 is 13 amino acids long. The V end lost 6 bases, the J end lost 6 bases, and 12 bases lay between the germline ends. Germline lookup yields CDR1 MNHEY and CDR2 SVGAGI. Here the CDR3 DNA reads TGTGCCAGCAGAACAGGGTTGGGTCAGCCCCAGCATTTT. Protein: CASRTGLGQPQHF.

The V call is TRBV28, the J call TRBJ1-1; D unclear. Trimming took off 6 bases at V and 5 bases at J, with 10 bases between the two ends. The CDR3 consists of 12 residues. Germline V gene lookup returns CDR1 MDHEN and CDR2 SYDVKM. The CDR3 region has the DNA TGTGCCAGCAGCGACCCCGGGACTGAAGCTTTCTTT. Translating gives CASSDPGTEAFF.

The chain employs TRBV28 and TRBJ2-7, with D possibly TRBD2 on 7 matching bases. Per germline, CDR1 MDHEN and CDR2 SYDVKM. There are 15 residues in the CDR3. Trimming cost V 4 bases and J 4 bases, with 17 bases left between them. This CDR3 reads CASSSRRGGAYEQYF. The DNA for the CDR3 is TGTGCCAGCAGTTCAAGGCGCGGGGGCGCGTACGAGCAGTACTTC.

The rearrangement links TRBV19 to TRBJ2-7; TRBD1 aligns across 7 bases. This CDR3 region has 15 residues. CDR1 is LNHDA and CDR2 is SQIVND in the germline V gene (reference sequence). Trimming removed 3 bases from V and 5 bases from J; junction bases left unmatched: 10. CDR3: CASSIVEGGPNEQYF. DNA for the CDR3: TGTGCCAGTAGTATTGTGGAAGGGGGCCCTAACGAGCAGTACTTC.

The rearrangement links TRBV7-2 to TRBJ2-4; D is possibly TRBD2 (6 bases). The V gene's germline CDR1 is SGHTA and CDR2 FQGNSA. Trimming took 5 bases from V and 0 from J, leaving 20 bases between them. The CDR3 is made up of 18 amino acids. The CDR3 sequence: CASSPRAAGFGAKNIQYF. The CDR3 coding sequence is TGTGCCAGCAGCCCAAGGGCGGCGGGGTTCGGAGCCAAAAACATTCAGTACTTC.

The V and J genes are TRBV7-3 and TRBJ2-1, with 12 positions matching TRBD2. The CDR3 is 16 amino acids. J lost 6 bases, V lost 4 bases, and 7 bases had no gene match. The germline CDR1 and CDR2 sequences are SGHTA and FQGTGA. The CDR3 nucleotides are TGTGCCAGCAGCTCGCCTCCTAGCGGGAGGGCCAATGAGCAGTTCTTC. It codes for CASSSPPSGRANEQFF.

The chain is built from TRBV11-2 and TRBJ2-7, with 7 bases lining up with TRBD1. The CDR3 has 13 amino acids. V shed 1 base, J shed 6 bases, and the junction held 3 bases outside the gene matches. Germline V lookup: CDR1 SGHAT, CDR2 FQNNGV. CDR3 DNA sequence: TGTGCCAGCAGCTTAGCGACAGGGACCGAGCAGTACTTC. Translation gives CASSLATGTEQYF. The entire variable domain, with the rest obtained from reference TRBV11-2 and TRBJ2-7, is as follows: EAGVAQSPRYKIIEKRQSVAFWCNPISGHATLYWYQQILGQGPKLLIQFQNNGVVDDSQLPKDRFSAERLKGVDSTLKIQPAKLEDSAVYLCASSLATGTEQYFGPGTRLTVT.

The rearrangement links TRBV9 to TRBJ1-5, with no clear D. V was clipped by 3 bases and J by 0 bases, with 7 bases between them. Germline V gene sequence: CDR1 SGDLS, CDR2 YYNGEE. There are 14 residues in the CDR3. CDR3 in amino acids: CASSESHSNQPQHF. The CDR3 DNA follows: TGTGCCAGCAGCGAATCCCATAGCAATCAGCCCCAGCATTTT. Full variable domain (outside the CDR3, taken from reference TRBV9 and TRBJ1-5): DSGVTQTPKHLITATGQRVTLRCSPRSGDLSVYWYQQSLDQGLQFLIQYYNGEERAKGNILERFSAQQFPDLHSELNLSSLELGDSALYFCASSESHSNQPQHFGDGTRLSIL.

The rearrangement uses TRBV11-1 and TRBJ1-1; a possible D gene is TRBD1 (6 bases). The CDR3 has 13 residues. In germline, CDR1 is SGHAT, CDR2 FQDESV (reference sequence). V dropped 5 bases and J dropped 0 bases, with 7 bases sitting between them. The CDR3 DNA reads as TGTGCCAGCAGCCCAGGGGTGAACACTGAAGCTTTCTTT. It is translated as CASSPGVNTEAFF.

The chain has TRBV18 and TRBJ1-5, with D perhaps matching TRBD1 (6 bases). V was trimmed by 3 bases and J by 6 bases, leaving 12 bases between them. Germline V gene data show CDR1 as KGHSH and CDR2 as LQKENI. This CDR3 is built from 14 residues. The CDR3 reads CASSPSQGRQPQHF. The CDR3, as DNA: TGTGCCAGCTCACCGTCGCAGGGGCGTCAGCCCCAGCATTTT.

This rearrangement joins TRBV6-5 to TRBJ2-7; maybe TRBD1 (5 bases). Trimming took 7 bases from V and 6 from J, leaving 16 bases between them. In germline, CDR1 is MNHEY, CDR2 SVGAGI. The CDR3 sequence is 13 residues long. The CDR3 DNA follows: TGTGCCAGCACCTCTTTAGGGGTCGGCGAGCAGTACTTC. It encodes CASTSLGVGEQYF.

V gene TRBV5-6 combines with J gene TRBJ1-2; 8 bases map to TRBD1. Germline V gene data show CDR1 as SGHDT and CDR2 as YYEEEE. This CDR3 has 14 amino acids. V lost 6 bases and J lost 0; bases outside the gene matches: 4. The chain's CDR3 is CASNLQGANYGYTF. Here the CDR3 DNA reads TGTGCCAGCAACCTACAGGGGGCTAACTATGGCTACACCTTC.

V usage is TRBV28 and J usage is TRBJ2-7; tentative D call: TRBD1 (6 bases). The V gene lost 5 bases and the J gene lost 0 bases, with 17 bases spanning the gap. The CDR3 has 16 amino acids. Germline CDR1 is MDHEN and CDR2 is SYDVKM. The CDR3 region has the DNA TGTGCCAGCAGTAGGAGACAGGTTTCCCTCTCCTACGAGCAGTACTTC. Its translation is CASSRRQVSLSYEQYF.

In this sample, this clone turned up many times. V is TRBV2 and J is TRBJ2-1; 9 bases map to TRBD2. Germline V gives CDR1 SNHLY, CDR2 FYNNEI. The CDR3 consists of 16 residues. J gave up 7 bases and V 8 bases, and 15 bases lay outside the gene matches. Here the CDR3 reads CASFSAGGWFRNEQFF. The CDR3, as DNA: TGTGCCAGCTTTAGCGCGGGAGGGTGGTTCAGAAATGAGCAGTTCTTC.